These T cell receptor beta chains were read from a single sample in a study of T cells in Graves' hyperthyroidism and ophthalmopathy. Each CDR3 protein gets one entry after TCRdb re-called the multiplex PCR reads with MiXCR. The sample contains roughly 350,000 distinct CDR3 sequences, roughly 13% of which appear only once. Sequences were obtained from blood. The receptors stem from a woman in her twenties or thirties with Graves' hyperthyroidism. CDR3s include the opening cysteine and the closing phenylalanine or tryptophan. Each record gives: D gene, J gene, V gene, CDR3 length, clone size, CDR3 protein, CDR3 DNA. D genes are given only for firm matches. Some rows mark clone size as missing; the rest say once, few, many or name a class of expanded clone.

>.|TRBJ1-1|TRBV28|13|many
CASSNRGRHEAFF
TGTGCCAGCAGCAACCGGGGCCGACATGAAGCTTTCTTT
>.|TRBJ2-3|TRBV20-1|12|few
CSARPGGDTQYF
TGCAGTGCTAGACCCGGCGGGGATACGCAGTATTTT
>TRBD1|TRBJ1-1|TRBV5-4|16|.
CASSFRDRELNTEAFF
TGCGCCAGCAGCTTCCGGGACAGAGAACTGAACACTGAAGCTTTCTTT
>.|TRBJ2-1|TRBV12-3/TRBV12-4|13|many
CASSFTSKGEQFF
TGTGCCAGCAGTTTTACTAGTAAGGGTGAGCAGTTCTTC
>.|TRBJ2-7|TRBV7-9|15|few
CASSSYSLGEGEQYF
TGTGCCAGCAGCTCTTACTCCCTGGGCGAGGGCGAGCAGTACTTC
>.|TRBJ2-7|TRBV20-1|14|.
CSARERQPVQEQYF
TGCAGTGCTAGAGAGCGGCAGCCAGTCCAGGAGCAGTACTTC
>.|TRBJ2-1|TRBV7-2|13|many
CASSLTRDNEQFF
TGTGCCAGCAGCCTGACCAGGGACAATGAGCAGTTCTTC
>.|TRBJ2-1|TRBV19|14|.
CASSISGDYNERFF
TGTGCCAGTAGTATCAGCGGAGACTACAATGAGCGGTTCTTC
>TRBD1|TRBJ1-5|TRBV28|15|many
CASSSDYRGGQPQHF
TGTGCCAGCAGTTCAGATTACAGGGGAGGACAGCCCCAGCATTTT
>.|TRBJ2-3|TRBV20-1|15|many
CSASQGGTSTDTQYF
TGCAGTGCCAGCCAGGGGGGGACTAGCACAGATACGCAGTATTTT
>.|TRBJ2-3|TRBV6-5|15|few
CASSYLAERTDTQYF
TGTGCCAGCAGTTACTTAGCGGAGCGCACAGATACGCAGTATTTT
>TRBD1|TRBJ1-5|TRBV20-1|15|few
CSAPIRGGINQPQHF
TGCAGTGCCCCAATCAGGGGGGGAATAAATCAGCCCCAGCATTTT
>.|TRBJ2-5|TRBV12-3/TRBV12-4|15|.
CASSPIETRQGTQYF
TGTGCCAGCAGCCCAATTGAGACTAGACAGGGGACCCAGTACTTC
>.|TRBJ1-1|TRBV5-1|12|.
CAGSPGNTEAFF
TGCGCCGGCAGTCCAGGAAACACTGAAGCTTTCTTT
>TRBD2|TRBJ2-5|TRBV12-3/TRBV12-4|15|many
CASSPGSGGRETQYF
TGTGCCAGCAGTCCAGGTTCGGGAGGGCGAGAGACCCAGTACTTC
>.|TRBJ1-1|TRBV28|14|many
CASSLWVANTEAFF
TGTGCCAGCAGTTTATGGGTCGCGAACACTGAAGCTTTCTTT
>.|TRBJ2-5|TRBV18|16|few
CASSPTGSGLQETQYF
TGTGCCAGCTCACCGACGGGTAGCGGCCTCCAAGAGACCCAGTACTTC
>.|TRBJ2-6|TRBV2|14|many
CASSRVPGANVLTF
TGTGCCAGCAGCAGGGTGCCTGGGGCCAACGTCCTGACTTTC
>TRBD1|TRBJ2-7|TRBV7-9|15|few
CASSSPRTGGYEQYF
TGTGCCAGCAGTTCTCCCCGGACAGGGGGCTACGAGCAGTACTTC
>TRBD2|TRBJ2-1|TRBV7-9|15|.
CASSPTSGAYNEQFF
TGTGCCAGCAGCCCGACTAGCGGGGCCTACAATGAGCAGTTCTTC
>.|TRBJ1-2|TRBV29-1|15|few
CSVEAGSGGYYGYTF
TGCAGCGTTGAGGCGGGGTCGGGAGGTTACTATGGCTACACCTTC
>.|TRBJ1-5|TRBV2|13|many
CASSSYRNQPQHF
TGTGCCAGCAGTTCCTACCGCAATCAGCCCCAGCATTTT
>.|TRBJ2-5|TRBV27|16|few
CASSSLPKGPQETQYF
TGTGCCAGCAGTTCCCTCCCAAAGGGCCCCCAAGAGACCCAGTACTTC
>.|TRBJ1-2|TRBV7-2|17|few
CASSLGPASGANYGYTF
TGTGCCAGCAGCCTCGGTCCAGCGTCTGGAGCTAACTATGGCTACACCTTC
>.|TRBJ2-1|TRBV29-1|13|.
CSVESSSYNEQFF
TGCAGCGTTGAAAGTAGCTCCTACAATGAGCAGTTCTTC
>.|TRBJ2-3|TRBV6-4|14|.
CASGESGWSGTQYF
TGTGCCAGCGGTGAAAGCGGATGGAGCGGTACGCAGTATTTT
>.|TRBJ2-7|TRBV9|14|.
CASSGRQSSYEQYF
TGTGCCAGCAGCGGCCGACAGAGCTCCTACGAGCAGTACTTC
>.|TRBJ1-2|TRBV9|19|.
CASSVGLTGNTNENYGYTF
TGTGCCAGCAGCGTAGGCCTTACAGGGAACACCAACGAAAACTATGGCTACACCTTC
>TRBD2|TRBJ2-7|TRBV20-1|18|few
CSASASLAGRGDSYEQYF
TGCAGTGCTAGTGCAAGTCTAGCGGGGCGGGGGGACTCCTACGAGCAGTACTTC
>.|TRBJ2-5|TRBV30|13|many
CAWRQPPWETQYF
TGTGCCTGGAGACAGCCCCCCTGGGAGACCCAGTACTTC
>TRBD1|TRBJ2-2|TRBV27|16|.
CASSPRQGALPGELFF
TGTGCCAGCAGTCCTCGACAGGGAGCCCTCCCCGGGGAGCTGTTTTTT